A single T cell receptor (beta chain) is shown here with its context. This record belongs to a study of blood T cell repertoires in COVID-19. Only in-frame clones appear in the TCRdb table, and some are missing; sequencing was by immunoSEQ multiplex PCR. The data show more than 300,000 clones, 88% seen once. Losses at the gene ends were 5 bases for V and 5 bases for J; bases not matched to a gene: 8. This CDR3 is 15 amino acids long. Per germline, CDR1 SGHTA and CDR2 FQGNSA. The TCR sequence derives from a woman between 18 and 29 years old who had recovered from COVID-19. V and J are TRBV7-2 and TRBJ2-5; 10 bases line up with TRBD1. The sequencing sample was made of PBMCs or T cells enriched from blood (not recorded which). The CDR3 DNA is TGTGCCAGCAGCGCCGTGGGACAGGGGAGTGAGACCCAGTACTTC. Its protein is CASSAVGQGSETQYF. Filled out from reference TRBV7-2 and TRBJ2-5, the complete variable domain reads GAGVSQSPSNKVTEKGKDVELRCDPISGHTALYWYRQSLGQGLEFLIYFQGNSAPDKSGLPSDRFSAERTGGSVSTLTIQRTQQEDSAVYLCASSAVGQGSETQYFGPGTRLLVL.